The clone carrying this TCR beta chain showed up many times. The read ends 3 residues before the CDR3 terminus; that terminus is restored from the germline J gene. This entry comes from a study of T cell clonality in common variable immunodeficiency. CDR3 length: 17 amino acids. V gave up 4 bases and J gave up 2 bases; unmatched junction bases: 5. Germline V gene sequence: CDR1 SGHRS, CDR2 YFSETQ. Produced via immunoSEQ multiplex PCR; TCRdb's table is partial and in-frame only. The sample yields 40,000 to 55,000 clones, without any singletons. V gene TRBV5-1 combines with J gene TRBJ2-6; 11 bases are a match to TRBD1. Sample: peripheral blood mononuclear cells. The clonotype was recovered from a person aged 18 to 75 in good health. CDR3 protein: CASSEGQGAAGANVLTF. The sequenced part of the CDR3 DNA is TGCGCCAGCAGCGAAGGACAGGGGGCTGCTGGGGCCAACGTC.